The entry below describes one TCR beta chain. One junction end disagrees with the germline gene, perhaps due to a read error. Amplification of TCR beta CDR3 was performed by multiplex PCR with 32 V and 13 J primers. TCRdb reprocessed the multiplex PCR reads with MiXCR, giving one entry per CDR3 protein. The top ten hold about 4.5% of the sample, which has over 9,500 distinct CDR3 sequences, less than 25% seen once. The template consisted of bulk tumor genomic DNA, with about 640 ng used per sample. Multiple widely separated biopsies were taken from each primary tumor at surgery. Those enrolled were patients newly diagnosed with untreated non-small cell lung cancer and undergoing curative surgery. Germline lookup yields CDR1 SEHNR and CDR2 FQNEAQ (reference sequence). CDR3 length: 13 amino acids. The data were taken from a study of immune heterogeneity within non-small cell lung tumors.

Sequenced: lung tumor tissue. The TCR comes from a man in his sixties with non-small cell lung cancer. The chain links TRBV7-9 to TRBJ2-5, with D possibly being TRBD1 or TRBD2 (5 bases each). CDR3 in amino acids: CASSRGVVETEYF. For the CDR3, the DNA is TGTGCCAGCAGCCGAGGGGTTGTGGAGACCGAGTACTTC.